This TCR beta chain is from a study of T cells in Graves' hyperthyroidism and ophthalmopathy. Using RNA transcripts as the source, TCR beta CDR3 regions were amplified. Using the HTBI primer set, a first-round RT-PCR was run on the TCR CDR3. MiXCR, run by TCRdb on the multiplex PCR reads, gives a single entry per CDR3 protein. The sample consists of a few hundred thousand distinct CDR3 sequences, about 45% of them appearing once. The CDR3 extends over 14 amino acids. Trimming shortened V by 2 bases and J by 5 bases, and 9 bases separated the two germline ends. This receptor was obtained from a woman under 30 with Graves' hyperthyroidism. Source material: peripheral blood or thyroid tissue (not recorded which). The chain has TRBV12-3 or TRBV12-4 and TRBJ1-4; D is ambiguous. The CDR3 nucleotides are TGTGCCAGCAGTTTATGGGTCTACAATGAAAAACTGTTTTTT. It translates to CASSLWVYNEKLFF.